The sequence of this TCR beta chain was determined in a study of CD8+ T cells in alopecia areata. Study findings and constraints: Normal skin's resident alphabeta T cells are also sequenced in scalp samples.

Both peripheral blood and punch biopsies of lesional scalp skin were obtained from patients who had alopecia areata. This clone has more than one count but fewer than ten. Its antigen is unidentified. Per germline, CDR1 MNHEY and CDR2 SMNVEV (reference sequence). This CDR3 is 15 amino acids long. V lost 4 bases and J lost 6, with 16 bases in between. RNA was extracted and reverse transcribed into cDNA as the sequencing template. The assay was immunoSEQ multiplex PCR, and TCRdb's table has in-frame clones only and misses some. This sample has 150,000 or so clones, with roughly 44% found just once. The TCR sequence derives from a human donor with alopecia areata. The rearrangement uses TRBV27 and TRBJ1-5, with D perhaps TRBD1 (6 bases). The sample taken for sequencing was CD4+ T cells sorted from blood. CDR3 protein: CASSSWGGQGQPQHF. The CDR3 DNA follows: TGTGCCAGCAGTTCGTGGGGGGGGCAGGGTCAGCCCCAGCATTTT.